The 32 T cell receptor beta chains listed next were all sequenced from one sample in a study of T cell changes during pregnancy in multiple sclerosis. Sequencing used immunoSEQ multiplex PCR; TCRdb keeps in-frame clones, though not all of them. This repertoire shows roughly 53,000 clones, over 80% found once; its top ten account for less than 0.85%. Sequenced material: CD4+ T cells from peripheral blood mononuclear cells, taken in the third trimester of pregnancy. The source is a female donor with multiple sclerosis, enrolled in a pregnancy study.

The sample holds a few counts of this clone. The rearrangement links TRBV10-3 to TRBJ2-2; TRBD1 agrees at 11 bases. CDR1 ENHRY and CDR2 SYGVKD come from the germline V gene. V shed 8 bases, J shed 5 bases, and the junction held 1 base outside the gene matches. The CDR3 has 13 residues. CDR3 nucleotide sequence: TGTGCCATCGGGACAGGGGGTACCGGGGAGCTGTTTTTT. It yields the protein CAIGTGGTGELFF.

CDR3 DNA sequence: TGTGCCAGCAGTACCTTAGCGGGAAGGGAGCAGTACTTC. Residues: CASSTLAGREQYF. This chain joins TRBV6-5 and TRBJ2-5, with 8 bases identical to TRBD2. Trimming at V came to 5 bases and at J to 11 bases, leaving 10 bases not matched to a gene. The germline V gene has CDR1 MNHEY and CDR2 SVGAGI. The CDR3 runs 13 residues.

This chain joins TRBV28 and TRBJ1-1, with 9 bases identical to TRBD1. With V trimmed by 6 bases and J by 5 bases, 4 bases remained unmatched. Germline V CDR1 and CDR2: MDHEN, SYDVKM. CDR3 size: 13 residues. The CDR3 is CASSRTGVTEAFF. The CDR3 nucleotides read TGTGCCAGCAGCAGGACAGGGGTTACTGAAGCTTTCTTT. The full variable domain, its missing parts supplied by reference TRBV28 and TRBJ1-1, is DVKVTQSSRYLVKRTGEKVFLECVQDMDHENMFWYRQDPGLGLRLIYFSYDVKMKEKGDIPEGYSVSREKKERFSLILESASTNQTSMYLCASSRTGVTEAFFGQGTRLTVV.

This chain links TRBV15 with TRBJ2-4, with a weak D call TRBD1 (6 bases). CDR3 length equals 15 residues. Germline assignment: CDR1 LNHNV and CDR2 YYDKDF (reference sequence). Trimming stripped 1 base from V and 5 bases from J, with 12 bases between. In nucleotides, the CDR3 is TGTGCCACCAGCAGAGTAACAGGGAACCAAAACATTCAGTACTTC. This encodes CATSRVTGNQNIQYF. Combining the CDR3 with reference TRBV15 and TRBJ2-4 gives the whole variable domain DAMVIQNPRYQVTQFGKPVTLSCSQTLNHNVMYWYQQKSSQAPKLLFHYYDKDFNNEADTPDNFQSRRPNTSFCFLDIRSPGLGDTAMYLCATSRVTGNQNIQYFGAGTRLSVL.

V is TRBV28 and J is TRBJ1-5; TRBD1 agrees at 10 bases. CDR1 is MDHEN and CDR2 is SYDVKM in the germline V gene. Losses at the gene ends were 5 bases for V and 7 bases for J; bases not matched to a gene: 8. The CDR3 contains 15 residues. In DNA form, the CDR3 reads TGTGCCAGCAGTAGACAGGGGGCCTCGGGGCAGCCCCAGCATTTT. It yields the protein CASSRQGASGQPQHF.

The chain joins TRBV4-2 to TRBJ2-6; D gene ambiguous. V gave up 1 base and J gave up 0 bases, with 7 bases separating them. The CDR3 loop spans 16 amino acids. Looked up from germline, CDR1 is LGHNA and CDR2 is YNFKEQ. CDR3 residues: CASSQVGFSGANVLTF. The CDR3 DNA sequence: TGTGCCAGCAGCCAAGTTGGCTTCTCTGGGGCCAACGTCCTGACTTTC.

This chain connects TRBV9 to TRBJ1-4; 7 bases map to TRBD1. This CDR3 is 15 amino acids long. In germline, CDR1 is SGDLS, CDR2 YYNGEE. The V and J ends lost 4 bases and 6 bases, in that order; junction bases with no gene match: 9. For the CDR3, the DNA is TGTGCCAGCAGCCCCCAGACAGGGAAAGATGAAAAACTGTTTTTT. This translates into CASSPQTGKDEKLFF.

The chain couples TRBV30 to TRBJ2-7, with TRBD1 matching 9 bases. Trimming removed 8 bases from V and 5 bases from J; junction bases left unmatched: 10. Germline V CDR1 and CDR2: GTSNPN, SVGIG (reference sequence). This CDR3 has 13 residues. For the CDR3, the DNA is TGTGCCGGGAACCGGGACAGGGTAGACGAGCAGTACTTC. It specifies CAGNRDRVDEQYF.

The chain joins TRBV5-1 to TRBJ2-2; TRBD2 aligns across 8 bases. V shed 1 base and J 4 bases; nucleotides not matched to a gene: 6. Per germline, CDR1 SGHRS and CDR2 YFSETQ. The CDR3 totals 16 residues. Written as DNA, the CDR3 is TGCGCCAGCAGCTTGTACCGGGAGGGGTCCACCGGGGAGCTGTTTTTT. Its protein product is CASSLYREGSTGELFF.

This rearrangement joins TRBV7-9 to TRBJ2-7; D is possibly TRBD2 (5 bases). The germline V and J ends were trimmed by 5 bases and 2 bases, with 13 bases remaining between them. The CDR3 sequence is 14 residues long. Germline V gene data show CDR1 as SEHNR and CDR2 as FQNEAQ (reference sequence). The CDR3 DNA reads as TGTGCCAGCAGCCAAGGACTGCCTCCCTACGAGCAGTACTTC. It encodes CASSQGLPPYEQYF.

Here the CDR3 DNA reads TGTGCCAGCAGTTTAGGACCCACAGGGGCTTTGGGCAATCAGCCCCAGCATTTT. It is translated as CASSLGPTGALGNQPQHF. V and J are TRBV28 and TRBJ1-5; TRBD1 aligns across 7 bases. The CDR3 runs 18 residues. Germline CDR1 is MDHEN and CDR2 is SYDVKM. Trimming at V came to 2 bases and at J to 2 bases, leaving 12 bases not matched to a gene.

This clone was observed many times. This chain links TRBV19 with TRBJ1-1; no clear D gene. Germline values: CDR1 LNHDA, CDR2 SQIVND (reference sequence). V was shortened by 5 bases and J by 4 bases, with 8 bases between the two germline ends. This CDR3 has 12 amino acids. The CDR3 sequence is CASSSIATEAFF. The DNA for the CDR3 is TGTGCCAGTAGTTCAATAGCCACTGAAGCTTTCTTT.

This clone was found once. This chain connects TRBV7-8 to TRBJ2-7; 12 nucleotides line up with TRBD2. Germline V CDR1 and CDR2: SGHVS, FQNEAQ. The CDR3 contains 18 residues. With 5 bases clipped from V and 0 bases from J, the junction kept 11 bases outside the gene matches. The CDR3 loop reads CASSTRGTSGYRSYEQYF. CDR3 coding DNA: TGTGCCAGCAGCACCAGGGGGACTAGCGGGTACCGCTCCTACGAGCAGTACTTC.

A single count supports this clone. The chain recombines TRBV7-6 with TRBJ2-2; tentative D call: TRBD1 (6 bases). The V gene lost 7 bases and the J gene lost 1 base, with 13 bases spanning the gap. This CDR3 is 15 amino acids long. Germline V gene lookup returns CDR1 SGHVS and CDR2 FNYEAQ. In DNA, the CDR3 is TGTGCCAGCACCGACCCGACAGGGAACACCGGGGAGCTGTTTTTT. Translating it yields CASTDPTGNTGELFF.

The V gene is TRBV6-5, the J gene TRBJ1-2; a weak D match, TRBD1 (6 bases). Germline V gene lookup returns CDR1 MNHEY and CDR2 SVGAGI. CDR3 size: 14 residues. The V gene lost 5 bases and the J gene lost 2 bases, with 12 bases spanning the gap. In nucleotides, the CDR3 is TGTGCCAGCAGTGGTGGACAGAGAAACTATGGCTACACCTTC. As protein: CASSGGQRNYGYTF.

CDR3 DNA sequence: TGTGCCAGCAGTTTGTTGGGGGCGGGTGAGCAGTTCTTC. Translated, it gives CASSLLGAGEQFF. The chain has TRBV28 and TRBJ2-1, with D possibly TRBD1 on 6 matching bases. The V gene lost 3 bases and the J gene lost 9 bases, with 12 bases spanning the gap. The CDR3 spans 13 residues. Germline V gives CDR1 MDHEN, CDR2 SYDVKM.

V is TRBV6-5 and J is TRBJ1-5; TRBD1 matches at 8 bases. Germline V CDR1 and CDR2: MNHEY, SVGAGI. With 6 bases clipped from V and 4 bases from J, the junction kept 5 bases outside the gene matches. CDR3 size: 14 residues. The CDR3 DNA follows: TGTGCCAGCAGGGAAGGGACAGGTAATCAGCCCCAGCATTTT. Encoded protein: CASREGTGNQPQHF.

CDR3: CASSTGGAYGYTF. The CDR3 nucleotides read TGTGCCAGCAGTACAGGGGGCGCGTATGGCTACACCTTC. The chain has TRBV28 and TRBJ1-2; 9 nucleotides agree with TRBD1. The CDR3 spans 13 residues. V dropped 5 bases and J dropped 5; count of bases not matched to a gene: 3. Germline V lookup: CDR1 MDHEN, CDR2 SYDVKM.

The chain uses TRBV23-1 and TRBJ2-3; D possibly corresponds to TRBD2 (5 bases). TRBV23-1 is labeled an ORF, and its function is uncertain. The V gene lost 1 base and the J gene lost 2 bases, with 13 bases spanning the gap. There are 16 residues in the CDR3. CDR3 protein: CASSQFKRISTDTQYF. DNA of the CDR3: TGCGCCAGCAGTCAATTTAAGCGGATCTCCACAGATACGCAGTATTTT.

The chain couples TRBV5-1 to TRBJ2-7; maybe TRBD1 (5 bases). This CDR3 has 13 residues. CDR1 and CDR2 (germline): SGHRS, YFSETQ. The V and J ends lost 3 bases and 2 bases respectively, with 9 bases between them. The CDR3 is CASSSGLAYEQYF. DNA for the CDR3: TGCGCCAGCAGCTCAGGGCTCGCCTACGAGCAGTACTTC.

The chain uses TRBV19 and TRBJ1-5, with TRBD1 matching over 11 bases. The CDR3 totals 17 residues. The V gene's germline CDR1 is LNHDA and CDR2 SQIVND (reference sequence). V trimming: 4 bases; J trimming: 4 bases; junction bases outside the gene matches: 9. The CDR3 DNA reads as TGTGCCAGTAGTAGGACAGGGGGCCGAGACCTGAATCAGCCCCAGCATTTT. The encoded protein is CASSRTGGRDLNQPQHF.

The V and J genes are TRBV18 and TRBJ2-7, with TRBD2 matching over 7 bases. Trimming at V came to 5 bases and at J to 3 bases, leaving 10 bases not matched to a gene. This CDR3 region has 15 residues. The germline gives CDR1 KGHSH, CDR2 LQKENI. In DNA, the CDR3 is TGTGCCAGCTCAGGCCCAGGGCGGGAGAGCTACGAGCAGTACTTC. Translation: CASSGPGRESYEQYF. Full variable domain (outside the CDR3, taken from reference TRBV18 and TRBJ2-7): NAGVMQNPRHLVRRRGQEARLRCSPMKGHSHVYWYRQLPEEGLKFMVYLQKENIIDESGMPKERFSAEFPKEGPSILRIQQVVRGDSAAYFCASSGPGRESYEQYFGPGTRLTVT.

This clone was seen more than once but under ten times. CDR3 sequence: CASSFSPGQGSYEQYF. In DNA, the CDR3 is TGTGCCAGCAGTTTCTCCCCGGGACAGGGTAGTTACGAGCAGTACTTC. The rearrangement links TRBV28 to TRBJ2-7; TRBD1 matches at 9 bases. The CDR3 totals 16 residues. Unmatched junction bases numbered 10, after V lost 3 bases and J lost 4 bases. Germline lookup yields CDR1 MDHEN and CDR2 SYDVKM.

The CDR3 loop is CATSQRTVNTEAFF. The CDR3 nucleotides are TGTGCCACCAGCCAGCGGACAGTGAACACTGAAGCTTTCTTT. The rearrangement links TRBV15 to TRBJ1-1; tentative D call: TRBD1 (6 bases). Trimming left V 5 bases short and J 0 bases short, with 10 bases between. Germline CDR1 is LNHNV and CDR2 is YYDKDF (reference sequence). The CDR3 totals 14 residues.

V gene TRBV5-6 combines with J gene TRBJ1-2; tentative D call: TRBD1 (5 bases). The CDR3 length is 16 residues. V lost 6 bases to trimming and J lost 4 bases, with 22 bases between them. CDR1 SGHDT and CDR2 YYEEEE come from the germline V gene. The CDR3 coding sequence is TGTGCCAGCAAATCGGGGGTAGGGCAGGGCTCCTATGGCTACACCTTC. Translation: CASKSGVGQGSYGYTF.

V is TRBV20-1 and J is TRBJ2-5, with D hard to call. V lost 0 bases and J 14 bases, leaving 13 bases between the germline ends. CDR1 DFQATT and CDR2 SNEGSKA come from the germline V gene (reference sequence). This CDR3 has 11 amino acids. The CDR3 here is CSARDGLLNYF. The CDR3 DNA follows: TGCAGTGCTAGAGATGGGCTTCTGAACTACTTC.

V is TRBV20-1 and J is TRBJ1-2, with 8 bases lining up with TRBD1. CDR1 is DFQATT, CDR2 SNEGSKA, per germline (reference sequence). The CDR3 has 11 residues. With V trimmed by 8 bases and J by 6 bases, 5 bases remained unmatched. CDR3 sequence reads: CSTQGANGYTF. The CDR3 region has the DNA TGCAGTACCCAGGGGGCTAATGGCTACACCTTC.

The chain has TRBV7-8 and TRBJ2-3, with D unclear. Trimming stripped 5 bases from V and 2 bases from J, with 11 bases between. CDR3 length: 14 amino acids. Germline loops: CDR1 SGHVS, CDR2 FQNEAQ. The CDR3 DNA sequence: TGTGCCAGCAGCCAAACAGTTAACACAGATACGCAGTATTTT. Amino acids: CASSQTVNTDTQYF.

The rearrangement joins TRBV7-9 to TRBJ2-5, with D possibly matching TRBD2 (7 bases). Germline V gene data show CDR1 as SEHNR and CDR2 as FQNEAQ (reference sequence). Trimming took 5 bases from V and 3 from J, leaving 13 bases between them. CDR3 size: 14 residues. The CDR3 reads CASSLRGGEETQYF. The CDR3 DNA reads TGTGCCAGCAGCCTCCGAGGGGGGGAAGAGACCCAGTACTTC.

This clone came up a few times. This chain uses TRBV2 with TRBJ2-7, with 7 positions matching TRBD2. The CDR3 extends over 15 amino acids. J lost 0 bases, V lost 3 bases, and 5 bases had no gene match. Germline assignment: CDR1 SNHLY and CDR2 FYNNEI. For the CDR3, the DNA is TGTGCCAGCAGTGACTACGGGAGGAGCTCCTACGAGCAGTACTTC. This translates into CASSDYGRSSYEQYF.

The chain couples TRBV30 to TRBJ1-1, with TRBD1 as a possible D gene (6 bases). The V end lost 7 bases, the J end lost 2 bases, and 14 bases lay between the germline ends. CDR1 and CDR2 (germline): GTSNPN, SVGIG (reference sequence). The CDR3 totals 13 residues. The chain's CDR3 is CASQQGLNTEAFF. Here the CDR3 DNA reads TGTGCCTCCCAACAGGGTTTAAACACTGAAGCTTTCTTT.

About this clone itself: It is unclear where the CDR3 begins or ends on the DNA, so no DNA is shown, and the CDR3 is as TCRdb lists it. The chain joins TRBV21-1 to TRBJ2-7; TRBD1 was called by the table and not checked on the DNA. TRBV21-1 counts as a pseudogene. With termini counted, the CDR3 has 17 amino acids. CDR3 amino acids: CASSKVRVGTGTYEQYF.